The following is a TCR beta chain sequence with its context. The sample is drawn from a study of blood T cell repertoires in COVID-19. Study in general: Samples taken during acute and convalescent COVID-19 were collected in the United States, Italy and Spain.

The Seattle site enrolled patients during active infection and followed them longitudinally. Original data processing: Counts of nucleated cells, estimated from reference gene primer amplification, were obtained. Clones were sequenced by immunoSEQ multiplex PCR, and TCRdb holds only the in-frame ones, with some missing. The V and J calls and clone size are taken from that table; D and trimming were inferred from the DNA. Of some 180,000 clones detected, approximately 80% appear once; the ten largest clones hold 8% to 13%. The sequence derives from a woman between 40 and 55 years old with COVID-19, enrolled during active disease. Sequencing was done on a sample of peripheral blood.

The chain's CDR3 is CASSSGTGTYGYTF. The CDR3 DNA follows: TGTGCCAGTAGTTCCGGGACAGGGACCTATGGCTACACCTTC. The chain joins TRBV19 to TRBJ1-2; TRBD1 matches 9 bases. The V segment lost 5 bases and the J segment 4 bases; nucleotides outside the gene matches: 5. Germline CDR1 and CDR2: LNHDA and SQIVND (reference sequence). This CDR3 region has 14 residues.